Listed here is a single T cell receptor (beta chain). This clonotype has ten or more counts. No antigen is known for it. No per-base quality is available; no much larger clone lies one base away. These data are taken from a study of T cells in Graves' hyperthyroidism and ophthalmopathy (dated by TCRdb to about 2019). In terms of the full investigation: Peripheral blood samples were taken at initial diagnosis, before any treatment was given. Thyroid tissue and blood T-cell repertoires from six Graves' hyperthyroidism patients were also compared in the study. An independent validation cohort of 18 to 20 hyperthyroidism patients and 17 patients who later progressed to ophthalmopathy tested prospective prediction of ophthalmopathy. Following sampling, methimazole starting at 30 mg daily was given to hyperthyroidism patients, and high-dose intravenous methylprednisolone was given to ophthalmopathy patients. According to the paper, TCR Vbeta CDR3 sequencing was carried out on 135 peripheral blood samples, which came from 40 to 45 ophthalmopathy, around 74 hyperthyroidism and some 17 progressor patients. The approximately 95 discovery patients were divided at random into training and test sets in a 7:3 ratio. TCR V-J signatures able to tell the groups apart were searched for in a discovery cohort of 95 or so patients, of whom 43 had Graves' ophthalmopathy and 55 to 60 had stable Graves' hyperthyroidism. Points the paper makes about the study in general: Sample size was not statistically predetermined, and blinding of investigators to group allocation was not performed. In validation, the model predicted progression to ophthalmopathy with around 71% sensitivity and 72% to 85% specificity, a median of around 6.6 months before onset. In cross-validation, a model built on a 13 V-J signature told ophthalmopathy apart from stable hyperthyroidism with 87.88% sensitivity and roughly 83% specificity, and in testing the same model reached 80%/75%. Blood samples also contained most of the expanded thyroid clonotypes (frequency above 0.001), which suggests that blood repertoires may reflect thyroid immune responses.

The CDR1 and CDR2 encoded by the germline V gene are MNHNS and SASEGT. The CDR3 goes from the cysteine to the phenylalanine over 16 residues. The sequence is cut down to CDR3 DNA, 48 bases in frame from base 1. The germline V end is reduced by 2 bases and the J end by 4 bases; junction bases left unmatched: 5. The TCR beta CDR3 regions were amplified from RNA transcripts. The TCR CDR3 was subjected to a first round of RT-PCR using the HTBI primer set and the Qiagen OneStep RT-PCR kit. The libraries were constructed in a second round of multiplex PCR and then size-selected and purified. Sequencing of the libraries was done on an Illumina HiSeq2000 using paired-end 100 bp reads. On the authors' methods: SOAPnuke was used to process the raw data, throwing out any read that contained adapters or uncalled bases, had a mean Phred below 15, or lacked an exact constant-primer or identifier match. High-quality paired reads were merged using COPE v1.2.5, and each unique nucleotide sequence was defined as a clonotype. Clonotypes were aligned to IMGT TRBV, TRBD and TRBJ reference segments using MiTCR v1.1. Analysis was restricted to V-J combinations with a frequency above 0.0001, which covered roughly 99% of repertoires. A TCS score was defined as the ratio of F50 (clonal expansion) to E x V (chaos), with BLOSUM62-based TCRdist applied between CDR3 peptides within each V-J. Welch's t-statistics and random forest reduced roughly 540 V-J features to roughly 13, which were used in a naive Bayes classifier (R e1071). In-frame beta chains were kept once TCRdb had trimmed the public reads at Q25 with fastp and called clones with MiXCR. Rows matching on CDR3 protein sequence are summarized as one entry with the most common DNA and genes. TCRdb, not the original authors, processed these V and J calls. Counted in this sample were 300,000 to 450,000 distinct CDR3 sequences; 13% to 15% of them appeared once. Of the sample, 15% to 20% is held by the ten largest clones.

Ophthalmopathy patients had moderately to severely active disease, with a Clinical Activity Score of 3 or more, a NOSPECS grade of 4 or more, and a disease duration of less than 3 months. Exclusion was applied to patients with uncontrolled infections, other autoimmune diseases, pregnancy or lactation. Clinical symptoms, serum thyroxine and TRAb, thyroid ultrasound, and orbital computed tomography formed the basis for the diagnoses. Ficoll-Paque density gradient centrifugation was used to isolate PBMCs from about 9.4 ml of fresh peripheral blood. Total RNA was extracted with Trizol reagent, and quality was checked on an Agilent 2100 Bioanalyzer.

Here the chain combines TRBV6-1 and TRBJ2-1; a stretch of 10 junction bases matches TRBD1. Sample: blood. This sequence originates from a woman younger than 45 with Graves' ophthalmopathy. The DNA reads as follows: TGTGCCAGCAGTGAATGGGGGGACAGGGGATACAATGAGCAGTTCTTC. It encodes CASSEWGDRGYNEQFF.